These 29 T cell receptor beta chains were sequenced from one sample in a study of blood T cell repertoires in COVID-19. Libraries were prepared by immunoSEQ multiplex PCR; TCRdb keeps only in-frame clonotypes and omits some of them. There are about 380,000 clones in the sample; more than 75% occur only once, and less than 1.5% lies in the top ten. The sequenced sample was PBMCs or T cells enriched from blood (not recorded which). These receptors were obtained from a woman between 18 and 30 years old who had recovered from COVID-19.

The chain has TRBV21-1 and TRBJ1-2. TRBV21-1 is recorded as a pseudogene. The CDR3 has 15 amino acids. The DNA for the CDR3 is TGTGCCAGCAGCAAAGCCAATATGGGGGGGTATGGCTACACCTTC. Translating gives CASSKANMGGYGYTF.

The gene calls are TRBV5-1 and TRBJ1-2, with TRBD1 matching over 7 bases. This CDR3 spans 15 amino acids. Looked up from germline, CDR1 is SGHRS and CDR2 is YFSETQ. The trim removed 3 bases at V and 0 bases at J, leaving 5 bases unmatched. The CDR3 region has the DNA TGCGCCAGCAGCTGGGGACAGACAGCTAACTATGGCTACACCTTC. Translated, it gives CASSWGQTANYGYTF.

The chain recombines TRBV5-5 with TRBJ2-5; 7 nucleotides line up with TRBD2. The CDR3 loop spans 16 amino acids. Unmatched junction bases numbered 8, after V lost 0 bases and J lost 3 bases. Germline V lookup: CDR1 SGHKS, CDR2 YYEKEE (reference sequence). CDR3 sequence: CASSLEFPSGKETQYF. CDR3 nucleotide sequence: TGTGCCAGCAGCTTGGAATTCCCTAGCGGTAAAGAGACCCAGTACTTC.

The chain carries TRBV7-9 and TRBJ1-1; 10 nucleotides match TRBD1. Germline CDR1 reads SEHNR; CDR2 reads FQNEAQ (reference sequence). V trimming: 5 bases; J trimming: 3 bases; junction bases outside the gene matches: 9. The CDR3 covers 16 residues. The CDR3 is CASSRVAGQGDTEAFF. The CDR3 nucleotides read TGTGCCAGCAGCCGGGTAGCCGGACAGGGGGACACTGAAGCTTTCTTT. Full variable domain (outside the CDR3, taken from reference TRBV7-9 and TRBJ1-1): DTGVSQNPRHKITKRGQNVTFRCDPISEHNRLYWYRQTLGQGPEFLTYFQNEAQLEKSRLLSDRFSAERPKGSFSTLEIQRTEQGDSAMYLCASSRVAGQGDTEAFFGQGTRLTVV.

This clone was recorded only once. The chain carries TRBV29-1 and TRBJ1-1; 8 bases agree with TRBD1. Germline V gene sequence: CDR1 SQVTM, CDR2 ANQGSEA. V lost 5 bases, J lost 1 base, and 9 bases stayed unmatched. The length of the CDR3 is 15 residues. The CDR3 spells CSVSGQAVWNTEAFF. CDR3 bases: TGCAGCGTTTCGGGACAGGCGGTTTGGAACACTGAAGCTTTCTTT.

The chain employs TRBV5-1 and TRBJ1-1; possible D gene TRBD1, 5 bases. Germline assignment: CDR1 SGHRS and CDR2 YFSETQ. V lost 7 bases, J lost 5 bases, and 15 bases lay in between. The CDR3 is 13 amino acids. DNA for the CDR3: TGCGCCAGCCGGCTAGACAGCAGAACTGAAGCTTTCTTT. Its translation is CASRLDSRTEAFF.

Of note for this clone: One end of the junction is discordant with germline, which a read error may explain. The V and J genes are TRBV6-1 and TRBJ2-2; TRBD1 aligns across 7 bases. Germline CDR1 MNHNS, CDR2 SASEGT. The CDR3 has 15 amino acids. The DNA of the CDR3 is TGTGCCAGCAGGGAAGACAGGGCCTACACCGGGGAGCTGTTTTTT. This codes for CASREDRAYTGELFF.

The CDR3 region is CASSPSLQETQYF. CDR3 nucleotides: TGCGCCAGCAGCCCCAGTCTCCAAGAGACCCAGTACTTC. This chain joins TRBV5-1 and TRBJ2-5; D call uncertain. The germline V and J ends were trimmed by 4 bases and 1 base, with 8 bases remaining between them. The CDR3 contains 13 residues. CDR1 and CDR2 from the germline V gene are SGHRS and YFSETQ.

The genes are TRBV11-2 and TRBJ1-2, with 7 bases fitting TRBD1. Germline V CDR1 and CDR2: SGHAT, FQNNGV. Trimming at V came to 5 bases and at J to 0 bases, leaving 12 bases not matched to a gene. There are 17 residues in the CDR3. The CDR3 DNA follows: TGTGCCAGCAGCGCCCTGACAGGGTCCCACGCTAACTATGGCTACACCTTC. Protein product: CASSALTGSHANYGYTF.

The chain uses TRBV7-2 and TRBJ2-3, with 7 bases that match TRBD1. CDR3 length: 15 residues. Looked up from germline, CDR1 is SGHTA and CDR2 is FQGNSA. After removal of 6 bases from V and 4 bases from J, the junction contained 10 bases not matched to a gene. This chain's CDR3 is CASSFPDRVPDTQYF. Here the CDR3 DNA reads TGTGCCAGCAGTTTCCCCGACAGGGTTCCAGATACGCAGTATTTT. Using reference TRBV7-2 and TRBJ2-3 for the parts outside the CDR3, the full variable domain is GAGVSQSPSNKVTEKGKDVELRCDPISGHTALYWYRQSLGQGLEFLIYFQGNSAPDKSGLPSDRFSAERTGGSVSTLTIQRTQQEDSAVYLCASSFPDRVPDTQYFGPGTRLTVL.

The chain is built from TRBV25-1 and TRBJ2-1; 9 bases are shared with TRBD1. Germline V lookup: CDR1 MGHDK, CDR2 SYGVNS. This CDR3 has 18 amino acids. Germline trimming cut 0 bases from V and 3 bases from J; bases unmatched to any gene: 9. CDR3 bases: TGTGCCAGCAGTGAATATACGGGGACAGGGCCGAACTACAATGAGCAGTTCTTC. This gives the protein CASSEYTGTGPNYNEQFF.

V is TRBV13 and J is TRBJ1-6, with D maybe TRBD1 (6 bases). The CDR3 is 14 amino acids. Trimming left V 4 bases short and J 7 bases short, with 11 bases between. Germline CDR1 reads PRHDT; CDR2 reads FYEKMQ (reference sequence). The chain's CDR3 is CASSYDRSNSPLHF. The CDR3 DNA reads TGTGCCAGCAGCTATGACAGGAGCAATTCACCCCTCCACTTT. Variable domain in full (rest from reference TRBV13 and TRBJ1-6): AAGVIQSPRHLIKEKRETATLKCYPIPRHDTVYWYQQGPGQDPQFLISFYEKMQSDKGSIPDRFSAQQFSDYHSELNMSSLELGDSALYFCASSYDRSNSPLHFGNGTRLTVT.

V gene TRBV30 combines with J gene TRBJ1-1; D gene uncertain. The germline gives CDR1 GTSNPN, CDR2 SVGIG (reference sequence). This CDR3 is built from 11 residues. Trimming left V 4 bases short and J 0 bases short, with 3 bases between. CDR3 DNA sequence: TGTGCCTGGACGGTGAACACTGAAGCTTTCTTT. It translates to CAWTVNTEAFF.

The J gene is TRBJ1-4, the V gene TRBV6-5; perhaps TRBD1 as D (5 bases). Germline V gene lookup returns CDR1 MNHEY and CDR2 SVGAGI. The CDR3 covers 14 residues. Trimming took 6 bases from V and 7 from J, leaving 15 bases between them. The CDR3, as DNA: TGTGCCAGCAGCCTCAGGCGGAGGGGTGAAAAACTGTTTTTT. It yields the protein CASSLRRRGEKLFF.

The CDR3 protein is CASSFGTGWSGEQYF. Written as DNA, the CDR3 is TGTGCCAGCAGTTTTGGAACAGGGTGGAGCGGCGAGCAGTACTTC. The genes are TRBV27 and TRBJ2-7; tentative D call: TRBD1 (6 bases). V lost 3 bases and J lost 6, with 18 bases in between. Looked up from germline, CDR1 is MNHEY and CDR2 is SMNVEV (reference sequence). This CDR3 is built from 15 residues.

This sequence joins TRBV7-6 and TRBJ1-2; unclear D gene. The germline gives CDR1 SGHVS, CDR2 FNYEAQ. Trimming stripped 1 base from V and 4 bases from J, with 4 bases between. The CDR3 extends over 12 amino acids. The CDR3 region is CASSLGSYGYTF. The CDR3 nucleotides read TGTGCCAGCAGCTTAGGGAGCTATGGCTACACCTTC. The complete variable domain, with remaining parts taken from reference TRBV7-6 and TRBJ1-2, reads GAGVSQSPRYKVTKRGQDVALRCDPISGHVSLYWYRQALGQGPEFLTYFNYEAQQDKSGLPNDRFSAERPEGSISTLTIQRTEQRDSAMYRCASSLGSYGYTFGSGTRLTVV.

The chain couples TRBV13 to TRBJ2-1; 9 nucleotides agree with TRBD1. Per germline, CDR1 PRHDT and CDR2 FYEKMQ (reference sequence). J gave up 6 bases and V 4 bases, and 7 bases lay outside the gene matches. The CDR3 has 15 residues. The chain's CDR3 is CASSYRDRVSNEQFF. The CDR3 nucleotides are TGTGCCAGCAGCTACCGGGACAGGGTCAGCAATGAGCAGTTCTTC. The variable domain in full, completed from reference TRBV13 and TRBJ2-1, reads AAGVIQSPRHLIKEKRETATLKCYPIPRHDTVYWYQQGPGQDPQFLISFYEKMQSDKGSIPDRFSAQQFSDYHSELNMSSLELGDSALYFCASSYRDRVSNEQFFGPGTRLTVL.

This clone showed up just once. The chain employs TRBV5-5 and TRBJ2-6, with D perhaps TRBD1 (6 bases). The CDR3 is 15 residues long. Looked up from germline, CDR1 is SGHKS and CDR2 is YYEKEE (reference sequence). Trimming cost V 4 bases and J 4 bases, with 12 bases left between them. The CDR3 is CASSATGSGANVLTF. For the CDR3, the DNA is TGTGCCAGCAGCGCGACAGGTTCCGGGGCCAACGTCCTGACTTTC.

The chain has TRBV14 and TRBJ2-3; TRBD1 matches 7 bases. This CDR3 is built from 16 residues. CDR1 is SGHDN, CDR2 FVKESK, per germline. Trimming took 0 bases from V and 2 from J; bases not matched to a gene: 5. In DNA, the CDR3 is TGTGCCAGCAGCCAAGATTGGGACAGAGCCACAGATACGCAGTATTTT. It codes for CASSQDWDRATDTQYF.

The chain combines TRBV19 with TRBJ1-5; D not resolved. CDR3 length equals 13 residues. V was shortened by 3 bases and J by 4 bases, with 7 bases between the two germline ends. Germline V gene sequence: CDR1 LNHDA, CDR2 SQIVND (reference sequence). The CDR3 spells CASSIAGNQPQHF. The CDR3 DNA follows: TGTGCCAGTAGTATTGCGGGGAATCAGCCCCAGCATTTT.

J is TRBJ1-1 and V is TRBV7-8, with D tentatively TRBD1 (5 bases). The CDR3 extends over 16 amino acids. CDR1 is SGHVS, CDR2 FQNEAQ, per germline. Between the trimmed V and J ends, which lost 1 base and 0 bases, there was a span of 12 bases. The CDR3 DNA reads TGTGCCAGCAGCTTAGGTAGTACGGGGGTGAACACTGAAGCTTTCTTT. Translated: CASSLGSTGVNTEAFF.

This chain links TRBV3-1 (or the pseudogene TRBV3-2) with TRBJ1-1, with a weak D call TRBD1 (5 bases). The CDR3 is 13 amino acids. V shed 1 base and J shed 4 bases, with 7 bases lying between them. Germline CDR1 is LGHDT and CDR2 is YNNKEL (reference sequence). The CDR3: CASSQVTGTEAFF. As DNA, the CDR3 is TGTGCCAGCAGCCAAGTAACAGGCACTGAAGCTTTCTTT.

In this sample, this clone turned up a few times. The CDR3 protein is CASRGQSMTEAFF. The CDR3 DNA reads as TGTGCCAGCAGGGGCCAGTCCATGACTGAAGCTTTCTTT. The rearrangement joins TRBV28 to TRBJ1-1; D gene unclear. The CDR3 consists of 13 residues. Between the trimmed V and J ends, which lost 6 bases and 5 bases, there was a span of 13 bases. CDR1 MDHEN and CDR2 SYDVKM come from the germline V gene.

V gene TRBV5-4 combines with J gene TRBJ1-1, with a tentative D call TRBD1 (5 bases). The CDR3 covers 14 residues. The germline CDR1 and CDR2 sequences are SGHNT and YYREEE (reference sequence). V dropped 4 bases and J dropped 1 base, with 11 bases sitting between them. The CDR3 loop is CASSQVGENTEAFF. The CDR3 DNA sequence: TGTGCCAGCAGCCAAGTAGGGGAGAACACTGAAGCTTTCTTT.

The J gene is TRBJ1-2, the V gene TRBV6-1; D is ambiguous. V dropped 1 base and J dropped 5 bases, with 8 bases sitting between them. The CDR3 consists of 13 residues. Germline CDR1 MNHNS, CDR2 SASEGT. The chain's CDR3 is CASSEGGRYGYTF. CDR3 nucleotides: TGTGCCAGCAGTGAAGGTGGGAGGTATGGCTACACCTTC.

V gene TRBV5-1 combines with J gene TRBJ1-2; 7 nucleotides agree with TRBD1. CDR3 size: 14 residues. J lost 5 bases, V lost 4 bases, and 8 bases had no gene match. The germline CDR1 and CDR2 sequences are SGHRS and YFSETQ. The CDR3 bases are TGCGCCAGCAGCACTGAGGGGGCTGGGTATGGCTACACCTTC. Amino acids: CASSTEGAGYGYTF.

This clone was seen a single time. The V call is TRBV28, the J call TRBJ1-2; D might be TRBD1 (6 bases). Germline CDR1 MDHEN, CDR2 SYDVKM. Between the trimmed V and J ends, which lost 3 bases and 2 bases, there was a span of 13 bases. CDR3 length equals 15 residues. CDR3 region: CASSFGGAGNYGYTF. CDR3 sequence (DNA): TGTGCCAGCAGTTTTGGGGGGGCGGGAAACTATGGCTACACCTTC.

V usage is TRBV30 and J usage is TRBJ1-6; weak D call: TRBD1 (5 bases). V was clipped by 7 bases and J by 9 bases, with 13 bases between them. Looked up from germline, CDR1 is GTSNPN and CDR2 is SVGIG (reference sequence). The CDR3 spans 12 residues. The chain's CDR3 is CASEGPSSPLHF. For the CDR3, the DNA is TGTGCCTCGGAGGGGCCTAGTTCACCCCTCCACTTT.

The V call is TRBV30, the J call TRBJ1-5; a possible D gene is TRBD1 (6 bases). In germline, CDR1 is GTSNPN, CDR2 SVGIG (reference sequence). The CDR3 extends over 16 amino acids. Trimming shortened V by 3 bases and J by 0 bases, and 15 bases separated the two germline ends. CDR3 DNA: TGTGCCTGGAGCCTGGGGACACTAGTTAGCAATCAGCCCCAGCATTTT. Its protein is CAWSLGTLVSNQPQHF. Full variable domain (missing parts from reference TRBV30 and TRBJ1-5): SQTIHQWPATLVQPVGSPLSLECTVEGTSNPNLYWYRQAAGRGLQLLFYSVGIGQISSEVPQNLSASRPQDRQFILSSKKLLLSDSGFYLCAWSLGTLVSNQPQHFGDGTRLSIL.